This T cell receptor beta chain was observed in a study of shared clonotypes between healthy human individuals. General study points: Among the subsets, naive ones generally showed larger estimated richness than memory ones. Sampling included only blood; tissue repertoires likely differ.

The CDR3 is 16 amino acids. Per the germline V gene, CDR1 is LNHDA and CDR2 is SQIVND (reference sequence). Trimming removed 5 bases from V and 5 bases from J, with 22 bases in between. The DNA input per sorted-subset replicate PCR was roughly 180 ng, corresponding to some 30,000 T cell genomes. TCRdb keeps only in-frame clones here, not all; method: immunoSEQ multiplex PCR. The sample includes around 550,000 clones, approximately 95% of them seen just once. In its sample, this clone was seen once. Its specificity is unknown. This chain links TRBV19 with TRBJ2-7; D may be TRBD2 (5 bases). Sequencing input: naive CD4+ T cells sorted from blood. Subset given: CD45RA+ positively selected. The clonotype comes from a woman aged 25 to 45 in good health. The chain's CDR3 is CASSSHLAQNFNEQYF. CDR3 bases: TGTGCCAGTAGTTCCCATTTAGCGCAGAATTTCAACGAGCAGTACTTC.